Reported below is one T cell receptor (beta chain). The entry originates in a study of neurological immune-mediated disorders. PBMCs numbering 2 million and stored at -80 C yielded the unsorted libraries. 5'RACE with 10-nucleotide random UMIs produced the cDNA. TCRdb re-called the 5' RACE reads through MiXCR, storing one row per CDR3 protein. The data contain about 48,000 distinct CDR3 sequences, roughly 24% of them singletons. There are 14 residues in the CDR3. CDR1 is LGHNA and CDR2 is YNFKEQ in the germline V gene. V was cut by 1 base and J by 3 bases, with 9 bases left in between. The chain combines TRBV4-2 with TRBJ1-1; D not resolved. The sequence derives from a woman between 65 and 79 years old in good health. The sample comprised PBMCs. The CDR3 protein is CASSQGHRDTEAFF. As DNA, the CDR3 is TGTGCCAGCAGCCAAGGCCACCGGGACACTGAAGCTTTCTTT.